This T cell receptor (beta chain) is from a study of monozygotic twins with inflammatory bowel disease. This CDR3 spans 16 amino acids. Germline CDR1 is SEHNR and CDR2 is FQNEAQ (reference sequence). TCRdb reanalyzed the 5' RACE reads, giving one entry per CDR3 protein sequence and no DNA. The sample has around 140,000 distinct CDR3 sequences, and its top ten clones hold 1% to 1.5%. The chain links TRBV7-9 to TRBJ2-2; TCRdb's D call of TRBD2 is untestable without DNA. The material sequenced was blood. The receptor's source is a human donor with ulcerative colitis or Crohn's disease, or a healthy co-twin of an affected twin (not recorded which). The CDR3 protein is CASSIQGLAETGELFF.